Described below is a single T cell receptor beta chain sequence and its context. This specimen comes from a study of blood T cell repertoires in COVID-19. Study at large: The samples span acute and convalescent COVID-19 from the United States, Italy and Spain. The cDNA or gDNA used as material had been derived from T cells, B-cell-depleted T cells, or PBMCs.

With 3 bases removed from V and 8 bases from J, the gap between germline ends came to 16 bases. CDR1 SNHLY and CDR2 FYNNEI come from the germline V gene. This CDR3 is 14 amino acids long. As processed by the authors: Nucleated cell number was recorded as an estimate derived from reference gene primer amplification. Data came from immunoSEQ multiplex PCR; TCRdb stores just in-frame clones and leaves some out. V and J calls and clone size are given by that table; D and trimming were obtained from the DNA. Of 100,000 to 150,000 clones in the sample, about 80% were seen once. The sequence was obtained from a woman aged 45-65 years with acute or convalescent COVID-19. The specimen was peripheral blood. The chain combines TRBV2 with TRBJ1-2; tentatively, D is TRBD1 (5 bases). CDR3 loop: CASSEKAGPWGYTF. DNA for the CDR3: TGTGCCAGCAGTGAGAAGGCAGGGCCTTGGGGCTACACCTTC.